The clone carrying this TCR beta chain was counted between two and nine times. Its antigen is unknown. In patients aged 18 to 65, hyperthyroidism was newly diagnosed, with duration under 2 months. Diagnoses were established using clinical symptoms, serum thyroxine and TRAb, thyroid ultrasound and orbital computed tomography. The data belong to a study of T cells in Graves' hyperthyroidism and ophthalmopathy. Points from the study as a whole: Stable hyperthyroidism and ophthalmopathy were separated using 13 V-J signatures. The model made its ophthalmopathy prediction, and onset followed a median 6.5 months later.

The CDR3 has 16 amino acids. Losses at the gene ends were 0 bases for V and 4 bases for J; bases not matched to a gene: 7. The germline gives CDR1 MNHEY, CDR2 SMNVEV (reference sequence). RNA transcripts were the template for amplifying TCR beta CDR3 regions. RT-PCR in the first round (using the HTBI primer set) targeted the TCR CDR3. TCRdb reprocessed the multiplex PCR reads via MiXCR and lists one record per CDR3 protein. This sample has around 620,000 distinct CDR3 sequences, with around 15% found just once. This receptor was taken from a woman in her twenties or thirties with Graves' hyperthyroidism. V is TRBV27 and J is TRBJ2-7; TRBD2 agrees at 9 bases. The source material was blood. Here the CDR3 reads CASSLSDSGSKYEQYF. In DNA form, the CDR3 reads TGTGCCAGCAGTTTATCAGATAGCGGGAGCAAGTACGAGCAGTACTTC.